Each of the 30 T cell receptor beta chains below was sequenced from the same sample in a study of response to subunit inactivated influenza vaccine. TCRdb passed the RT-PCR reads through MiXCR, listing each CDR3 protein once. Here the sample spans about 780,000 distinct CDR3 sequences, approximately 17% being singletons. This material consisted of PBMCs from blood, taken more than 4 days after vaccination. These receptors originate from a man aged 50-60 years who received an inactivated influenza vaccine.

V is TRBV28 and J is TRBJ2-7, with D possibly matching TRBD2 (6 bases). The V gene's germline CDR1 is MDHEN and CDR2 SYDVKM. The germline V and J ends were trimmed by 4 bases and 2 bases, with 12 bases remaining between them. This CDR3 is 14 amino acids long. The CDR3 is CASSSTSNPYEQYF. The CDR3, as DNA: TGTGCCAGCAGTTCCACTAGCAATCCCTACGAGCAGTACTTC.

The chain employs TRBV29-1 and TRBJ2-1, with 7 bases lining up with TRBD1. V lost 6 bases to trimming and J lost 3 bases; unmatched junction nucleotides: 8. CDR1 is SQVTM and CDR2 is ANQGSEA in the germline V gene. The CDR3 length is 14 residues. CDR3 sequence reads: CSVVIWDSYNEQFF. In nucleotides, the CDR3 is TGCAGCGTGGTCATCTGGGACAGCTACAATGAGCAGTTCTTC.

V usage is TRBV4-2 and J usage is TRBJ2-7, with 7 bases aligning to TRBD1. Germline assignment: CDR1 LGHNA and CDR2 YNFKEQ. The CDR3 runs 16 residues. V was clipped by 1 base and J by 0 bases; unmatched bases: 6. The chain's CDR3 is CASSQAPGTASYEQYF. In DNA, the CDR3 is TGTGCCAGCAGCCAAGCCCCCGGGACAGCCTCCTACGAGCAGTACTTC.

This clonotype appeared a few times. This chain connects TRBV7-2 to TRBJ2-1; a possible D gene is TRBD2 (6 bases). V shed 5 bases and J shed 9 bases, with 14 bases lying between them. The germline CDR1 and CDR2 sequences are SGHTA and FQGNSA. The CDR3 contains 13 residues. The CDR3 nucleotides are TGTGCCAGCAGCATACTGTTGGGGGGTGAGCAGTTCTTC. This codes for CASSILLGGEQFF.

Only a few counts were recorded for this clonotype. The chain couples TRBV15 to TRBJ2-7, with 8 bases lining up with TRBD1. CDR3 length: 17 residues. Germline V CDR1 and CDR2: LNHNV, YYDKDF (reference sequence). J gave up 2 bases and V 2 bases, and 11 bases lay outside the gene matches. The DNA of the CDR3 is TGTGCCACCAGCAGACTACAAAAGACAGGGGTCGCCTACGAGCAGTACTTC. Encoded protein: CATSRLQKTGVAYEQYF.

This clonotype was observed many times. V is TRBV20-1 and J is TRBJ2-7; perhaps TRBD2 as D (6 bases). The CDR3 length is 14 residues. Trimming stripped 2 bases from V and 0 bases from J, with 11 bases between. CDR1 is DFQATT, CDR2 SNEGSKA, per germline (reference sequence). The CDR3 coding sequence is TGCAGTGCTAGACGGTTAGCGGTCTCCTACGAGCAGTACTTC. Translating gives CSARRLAVSYEQYF.

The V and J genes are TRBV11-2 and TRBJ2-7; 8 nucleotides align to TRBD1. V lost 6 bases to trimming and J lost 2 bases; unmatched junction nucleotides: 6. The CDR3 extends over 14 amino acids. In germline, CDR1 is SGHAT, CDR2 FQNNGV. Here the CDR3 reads CASSRDRLTYEQYF. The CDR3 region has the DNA TGTGCCAGCAGTCGGGACAGGTTGACCTACGAGCAGTACTTC.

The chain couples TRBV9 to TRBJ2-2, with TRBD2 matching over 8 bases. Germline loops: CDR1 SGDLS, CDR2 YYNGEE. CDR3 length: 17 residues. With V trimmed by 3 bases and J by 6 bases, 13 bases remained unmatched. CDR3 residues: CASSGPPPAGDSGELFF. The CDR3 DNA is TGTGCCAGCAGCGGACCCCCCCCAGCGGGAGATTCCGGGGAGCTGTTTTTT.

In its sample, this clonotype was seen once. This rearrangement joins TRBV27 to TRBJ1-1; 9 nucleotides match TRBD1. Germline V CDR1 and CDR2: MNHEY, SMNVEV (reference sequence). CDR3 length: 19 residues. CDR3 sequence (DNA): TGTACCTTCAGTTTAGCGGACAGGGGAGGCCGATTGGGGAACACTGAAGCTTTCTTT. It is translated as CTFSLADRGGRLGNTEAFF.

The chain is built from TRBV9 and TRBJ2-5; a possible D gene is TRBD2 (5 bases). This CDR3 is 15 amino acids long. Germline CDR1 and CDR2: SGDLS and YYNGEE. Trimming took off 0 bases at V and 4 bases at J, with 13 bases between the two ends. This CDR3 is CASSVGGNTRETQYF. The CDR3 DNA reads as TGTGCCAGCAGCGTAGGAGGGAATACCCGAGAGACCCAGTACTTC.

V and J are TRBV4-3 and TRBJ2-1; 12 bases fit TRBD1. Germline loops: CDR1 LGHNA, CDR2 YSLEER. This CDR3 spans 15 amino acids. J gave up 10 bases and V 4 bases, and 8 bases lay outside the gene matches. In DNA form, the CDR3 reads TGCGCCAGCAGCCTTGTGGGACAGGGGGCCCTGGAGCAGTTCTTC. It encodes CASSLVGQGALEQFF.

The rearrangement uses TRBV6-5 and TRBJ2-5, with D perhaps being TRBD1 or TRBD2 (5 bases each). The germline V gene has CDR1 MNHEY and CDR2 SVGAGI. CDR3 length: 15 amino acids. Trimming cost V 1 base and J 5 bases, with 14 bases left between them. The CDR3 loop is CASSYLGVEWETQYF. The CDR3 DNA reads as TGTGCCAGCAGTTACTTGGGGGTGGAATGGGAGACCCAGTACTTC.

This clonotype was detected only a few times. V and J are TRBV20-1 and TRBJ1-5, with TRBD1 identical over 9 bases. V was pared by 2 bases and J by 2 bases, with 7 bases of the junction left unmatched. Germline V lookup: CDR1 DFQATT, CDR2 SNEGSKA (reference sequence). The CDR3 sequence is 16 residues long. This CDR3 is CSARLTGGGGNQPQHF. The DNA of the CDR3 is TGCAGTGCTAGATTAACAGGGGGCGGGGGCAATCAGCCCCAGCATTTT.

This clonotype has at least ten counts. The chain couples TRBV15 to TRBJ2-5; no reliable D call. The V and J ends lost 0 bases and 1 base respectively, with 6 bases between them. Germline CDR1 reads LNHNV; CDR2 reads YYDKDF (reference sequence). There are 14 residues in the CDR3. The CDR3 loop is CATSRDMAQETQYF. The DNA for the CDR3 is TGTGCCACCAGCAGAGATATGGCCCAAGAGACCCAGTACTTC.

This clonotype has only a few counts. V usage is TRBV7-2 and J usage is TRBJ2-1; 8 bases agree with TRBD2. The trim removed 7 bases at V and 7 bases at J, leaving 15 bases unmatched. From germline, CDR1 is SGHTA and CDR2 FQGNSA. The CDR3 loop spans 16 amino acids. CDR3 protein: CASINPPGLGRNEQFF. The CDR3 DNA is TGTGCCAGCATCAATCCGCCGGGACTAGGGAGAAATGAGCAGTTCTTC. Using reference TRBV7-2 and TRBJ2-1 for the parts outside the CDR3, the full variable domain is GAGVSQSPSNKVTEKGKDVELRCDPISGHTALYWYRQSLGQGLEFLIYFQGNSAPDKSGLPSDRFSAERTGGSVSTLTIQRTQQEDSAVYLCASINPPGLGRNEQFFGPGTRLTVL.

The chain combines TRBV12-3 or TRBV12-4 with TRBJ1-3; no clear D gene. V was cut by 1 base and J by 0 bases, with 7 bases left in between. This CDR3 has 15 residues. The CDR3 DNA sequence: TGTGCCAGCAGTTTAGGTTACAGCTCTGGAAACACCATATATTTT. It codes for CASSLGYSSGNTIYF.

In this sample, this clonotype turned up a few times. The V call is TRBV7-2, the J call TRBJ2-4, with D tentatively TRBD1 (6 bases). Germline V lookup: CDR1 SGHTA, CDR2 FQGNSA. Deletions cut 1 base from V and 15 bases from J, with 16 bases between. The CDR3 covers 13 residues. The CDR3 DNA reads TGTGCCAGCAGCTTAGGGCCACAGGGTCCGAGGTACTTC. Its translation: CASSLGPQGPRYF.

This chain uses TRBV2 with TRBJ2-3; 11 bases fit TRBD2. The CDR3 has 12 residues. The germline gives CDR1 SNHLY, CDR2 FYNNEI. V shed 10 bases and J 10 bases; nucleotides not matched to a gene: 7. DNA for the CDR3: TGTGCCACCAACCTTAGCGGGAGGGCGCAGTATTTT. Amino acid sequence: CATNLSGRAQYF.

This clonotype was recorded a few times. This CDR3 reads CSASGLAGPNEQFF. In DNA, the CDR3 is TGCAGTGCCTCGGGACTAGCGGGGCCCAATGAGCAGTTCTTC. The genes are TRBV20-1 and TRBJ2-1; 13 nucleotides align to TRBD2. The CDR3 loop spans 14 amino acids. V lost 6 bases to trimming and J lost 6 bases; unmatched junction nucleotides: 5. Germline V gene lookup returns CDR1 DFQATT and CDR2 SNEGSKA (reference sequence).

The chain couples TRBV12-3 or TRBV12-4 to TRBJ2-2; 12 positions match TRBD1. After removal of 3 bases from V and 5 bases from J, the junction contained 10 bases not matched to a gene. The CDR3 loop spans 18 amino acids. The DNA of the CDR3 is TGTGCCAGCAGTTTGCGTAGCGGGACAGGGGGCGGAACCGGGGAGCTGTTTTTT. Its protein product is CASSLRSGTGGGTGELFF.

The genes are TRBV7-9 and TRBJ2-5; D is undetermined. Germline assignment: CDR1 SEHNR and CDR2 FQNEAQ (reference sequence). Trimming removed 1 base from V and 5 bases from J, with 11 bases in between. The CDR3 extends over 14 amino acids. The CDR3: CASSLGGSEETQYF. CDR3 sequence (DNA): TGTGCCAGCAGCTTAGGGGGAAGCGAGGAGACCCAGTACTTC.

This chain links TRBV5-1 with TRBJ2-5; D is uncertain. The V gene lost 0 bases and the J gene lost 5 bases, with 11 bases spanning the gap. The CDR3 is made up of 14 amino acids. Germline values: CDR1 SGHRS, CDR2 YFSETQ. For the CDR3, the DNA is TGCGCCAGCAGCTTGGCTAGGTTCGGGGAGACCCAGTACTTC. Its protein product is CASSLARFGETQYF.

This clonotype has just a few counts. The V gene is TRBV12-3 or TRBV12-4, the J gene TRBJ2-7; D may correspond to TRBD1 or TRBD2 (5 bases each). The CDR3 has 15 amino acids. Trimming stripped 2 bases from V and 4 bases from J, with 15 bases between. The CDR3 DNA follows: TGTGCCAGCAGTTTATCTGGGGGTGGTGGATACGAGCAGTACTTC. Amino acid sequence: CASSLSGGGGYEQYF.

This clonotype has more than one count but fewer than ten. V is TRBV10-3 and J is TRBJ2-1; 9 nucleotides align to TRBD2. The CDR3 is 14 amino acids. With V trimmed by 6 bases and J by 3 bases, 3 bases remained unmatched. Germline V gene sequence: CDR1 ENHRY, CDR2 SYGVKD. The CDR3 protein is CAIRVAGVYNEQFF. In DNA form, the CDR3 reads TGTGCCATCAGGGTAGCGGGAGTCTACAATGAGCAGTTCTTC.

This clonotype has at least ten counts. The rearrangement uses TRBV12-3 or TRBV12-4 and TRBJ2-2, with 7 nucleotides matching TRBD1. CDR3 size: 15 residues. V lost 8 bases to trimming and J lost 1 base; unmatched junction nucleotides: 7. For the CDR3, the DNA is TGTGCCAGCTCCATCGCAGGGGGGAACACCGGGGAGCTGTTTTTT. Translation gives CASSIAGGNTGELFF.

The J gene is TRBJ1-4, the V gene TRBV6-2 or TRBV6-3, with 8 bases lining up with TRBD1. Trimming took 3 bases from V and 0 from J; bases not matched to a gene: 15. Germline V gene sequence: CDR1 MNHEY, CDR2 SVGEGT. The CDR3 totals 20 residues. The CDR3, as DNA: TGTGCCAGCAGTTATGGGTTAAGGAGACAGGGGCAATCAACTAATGAAAAACTGTTTTTT. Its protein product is CASSYGLRRQGQSTNEKLFF.

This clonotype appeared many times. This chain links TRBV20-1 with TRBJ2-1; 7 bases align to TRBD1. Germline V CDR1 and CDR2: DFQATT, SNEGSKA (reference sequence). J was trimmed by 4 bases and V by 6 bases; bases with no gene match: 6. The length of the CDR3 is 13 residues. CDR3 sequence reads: CSARGTAYNEQFF. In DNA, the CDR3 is TGCAGTGCAAGGGGGACAGCTTACAATGAGCAGTTCTTC.

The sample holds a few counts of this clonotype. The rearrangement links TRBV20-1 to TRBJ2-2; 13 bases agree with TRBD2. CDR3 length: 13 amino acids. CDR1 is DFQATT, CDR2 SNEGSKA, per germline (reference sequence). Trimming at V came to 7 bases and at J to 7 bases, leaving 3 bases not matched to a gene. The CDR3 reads CSVGTSGIGELFF. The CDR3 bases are TGCAGTGTTGGGACTAGCGGGATCGGGGAGCTGTTTTTT.

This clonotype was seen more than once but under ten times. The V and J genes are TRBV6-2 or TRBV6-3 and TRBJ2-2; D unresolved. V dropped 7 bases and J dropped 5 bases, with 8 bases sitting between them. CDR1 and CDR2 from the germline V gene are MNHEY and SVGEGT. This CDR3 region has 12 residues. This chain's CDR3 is CASTRATGELFF. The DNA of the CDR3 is TGTGCCAGCACCCGAGCAACCGGGGAGCTGTTTTTT.

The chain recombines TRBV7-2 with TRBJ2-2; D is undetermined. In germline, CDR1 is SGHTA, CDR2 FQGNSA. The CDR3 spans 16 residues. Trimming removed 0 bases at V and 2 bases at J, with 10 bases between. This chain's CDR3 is CASSLAAPLNTGELFF. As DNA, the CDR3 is TGTGCCAGCAGCTTAGCGGCACCGCTTAACACCGGGGAGCTGTTTTTT.